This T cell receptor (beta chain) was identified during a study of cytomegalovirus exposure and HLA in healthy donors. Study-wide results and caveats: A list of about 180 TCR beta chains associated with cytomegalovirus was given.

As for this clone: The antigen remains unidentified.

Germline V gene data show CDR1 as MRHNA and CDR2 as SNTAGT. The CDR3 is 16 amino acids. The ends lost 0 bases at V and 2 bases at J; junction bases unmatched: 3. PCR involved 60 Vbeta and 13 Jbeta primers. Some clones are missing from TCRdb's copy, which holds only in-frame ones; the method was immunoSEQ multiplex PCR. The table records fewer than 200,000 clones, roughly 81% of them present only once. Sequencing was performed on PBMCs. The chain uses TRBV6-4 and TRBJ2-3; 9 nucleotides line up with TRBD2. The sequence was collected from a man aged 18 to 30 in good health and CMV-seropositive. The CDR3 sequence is CASSDSRTSDTDTQYF. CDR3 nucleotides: TGTGCCAGCAGTGACTCGCGGACTAGCGACACAGATACGCAGTATTTT.